This TCR beta chain appears in the sequencing data of a study of shared clonotypes between healthy human individuals. Study context: Donors had three CD4 naive, three CD4 memory, two CD8 naive and one CD8 memory plate apiece.

Sequencing was at deep level. Replicate PCRs from sorted subsets contained about 200 ng DNA, which is some 30,000 T cell genomes. Here immunoSEQ multiplex PCR was the method, and the copy in TCRdb shows in-frame clones only, minus some. The table records some 1,600,000 clones, approximately 98% of them present only once. Investigators divided CD4+ cells into CD45RA+ naive and CD45RA-negative memory subsets. This CDR3 is 15 amino acids long. With 4 bases clipped from V and 3 bases from J, the junction kept 5 bases outside the gene matches. Germline lookup yields CDR1 MDHEN and CDR2 SYDVKM. The specimen was naive CD4+ T cells sorted from blood. As to subset: CD45RA+ positively selected. This sequence was found in a man younger than 45 in good health. The chain uses TRBV28 and TRBJ1-2; TRBD1 matches at 10 bases. CDR3 DNA sequence: TGTGCCAGCAGTTACCGACAGGGGGCGGACTATGGCTACACCTTC. Translation gives CASSYRQGADYGYTF.